This TCR beta chain was captured in a study of control samples from healthy donors and cancer patients. The CDR3 runs 16 residues. Per germline, CDR1 SGHAT and CDR2 FQDESV (reference sequence). The V end lost 4 bases, the J end lost 0 bases, and 15 bases lay between the germline ends. TCRdb's copy holds only in-frame clones and misses some; the assay was immunoSEQ multiplex PCR. The table has more than 150,000 clones, roughly 90% seen once; the top ten hold 0.68%. This sequence was found in a woman aged 25 to 45 in good health. The chain employs TRBV11-1 and TRBJ2-5, with D possibly being TRBD1 or TRBD2 (5 bases each). Source material: blood. In DNA form, the CDR3 reads TGTGCCAGCAGCTATCGTGTGGGACGTCACCAAGAGACCCAGTACTTC. Translated, it gives CASSYRVGRHQETQYF. Combining the CDR3 with reference TRBV11-1 and TRBJ2-5 gives the whole variable domain EAEVAQSPRYKITEKSQAVAFWCDPISGHATLYWYRQILGQGPELLVQFQDESVVDDSQLPKDRFSAERLKGVDSTLKIQPAELGDSAMYLCASSYRVGRHQETQYFGPGTRLLVL.